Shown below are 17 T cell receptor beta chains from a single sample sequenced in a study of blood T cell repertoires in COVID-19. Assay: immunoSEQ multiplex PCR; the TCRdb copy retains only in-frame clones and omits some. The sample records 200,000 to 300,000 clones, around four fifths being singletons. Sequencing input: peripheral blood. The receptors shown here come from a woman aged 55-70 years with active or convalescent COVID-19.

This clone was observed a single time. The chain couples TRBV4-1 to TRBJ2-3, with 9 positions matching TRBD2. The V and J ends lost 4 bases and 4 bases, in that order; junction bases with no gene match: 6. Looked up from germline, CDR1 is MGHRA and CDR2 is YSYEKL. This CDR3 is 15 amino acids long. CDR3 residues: CASSRAERGADTQYF. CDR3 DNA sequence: TGCGCCAGCAGCCGTGCGGAGCGGGGGGCAGATACGCAGTATTTT.

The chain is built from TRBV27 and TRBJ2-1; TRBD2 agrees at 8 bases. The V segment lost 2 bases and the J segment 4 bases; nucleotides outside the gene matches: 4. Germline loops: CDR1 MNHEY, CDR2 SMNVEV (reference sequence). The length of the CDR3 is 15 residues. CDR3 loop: CASSLAGGRYNEQFF. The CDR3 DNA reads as TGTGCCAGCAGTTTAGCGGGGGGTCGTTACAATGAGCAGTTCTTC.

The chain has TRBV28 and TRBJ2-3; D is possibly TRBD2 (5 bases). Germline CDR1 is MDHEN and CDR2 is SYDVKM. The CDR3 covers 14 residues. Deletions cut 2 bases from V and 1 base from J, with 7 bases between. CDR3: CASSLKGGTDTQYF. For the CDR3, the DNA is TGTGCCAGCAGTTTAAAGGGAGGCACAGATACGCAGTATTTT.

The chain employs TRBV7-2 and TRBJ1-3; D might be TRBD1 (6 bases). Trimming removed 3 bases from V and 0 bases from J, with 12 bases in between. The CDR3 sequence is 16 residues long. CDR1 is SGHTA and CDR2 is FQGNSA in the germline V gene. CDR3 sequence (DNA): TGTGCCAGCAGCTTGCGGACAGCTTACTCTGGAAACACCATATATTTT. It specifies CASSLRTAYSGNTIYF. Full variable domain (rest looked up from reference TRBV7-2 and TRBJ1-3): GAGVSQSPSNKVTEKGKDVELRCDPISGHTALYWYRQSLGQGLEFLIYFQGNSAPDKSGLPSDRFSAERTGGSVSTLTIQRTQQEDSAVYLCASSLRTAYSGNTIYFGEGSWLTVV.

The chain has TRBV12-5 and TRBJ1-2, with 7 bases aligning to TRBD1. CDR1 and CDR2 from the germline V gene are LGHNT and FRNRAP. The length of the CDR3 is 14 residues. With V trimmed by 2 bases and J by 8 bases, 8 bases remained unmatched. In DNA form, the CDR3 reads TGTGCTAGTGGTTTGCTCTTACAGGGGAGAGGCTACACCTTC. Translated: CASGLLLQGRGYTF.

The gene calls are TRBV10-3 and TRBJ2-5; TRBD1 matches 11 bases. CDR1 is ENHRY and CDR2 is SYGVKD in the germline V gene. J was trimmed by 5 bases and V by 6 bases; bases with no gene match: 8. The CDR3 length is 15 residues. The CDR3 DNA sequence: TGTGCCATCAGGACAGGACAGGGGGCGCGGGAGACCCAGTACTTC. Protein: CAIRTGQGARETQYF.

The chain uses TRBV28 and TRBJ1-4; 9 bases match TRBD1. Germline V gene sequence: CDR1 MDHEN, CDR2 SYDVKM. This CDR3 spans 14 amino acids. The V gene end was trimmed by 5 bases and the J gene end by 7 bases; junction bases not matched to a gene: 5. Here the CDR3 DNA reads TGTGCCAGCAGTCTTCGACAGGGGGTTGAAAAACTGTTTTTT. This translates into CASSLRQGVEKLFF.

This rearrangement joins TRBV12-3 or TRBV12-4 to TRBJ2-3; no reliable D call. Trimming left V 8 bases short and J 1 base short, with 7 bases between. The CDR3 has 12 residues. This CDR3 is CASGRGTDTQYF. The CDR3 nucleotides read TGTGCCAGCGGTCGGGGCACAGATACGCAGTATTTT.

The CDR3 is CASSFGTEFYGYTF. The CDR3 region has the DNA TGTGCCAGCAGCTTTGGTACAGAGTTCTATGGCTACACCTTC. The chain recombines TRBV11-3 with TRBJ1-2; D unclear. The germline V gene encodes CDR1 SGHNT and CDR2 YENEEA. Trimming took off 3 bases at V and 4 bases at J, with 12 bases between the two ends. The CDR3 totals 14 residues.

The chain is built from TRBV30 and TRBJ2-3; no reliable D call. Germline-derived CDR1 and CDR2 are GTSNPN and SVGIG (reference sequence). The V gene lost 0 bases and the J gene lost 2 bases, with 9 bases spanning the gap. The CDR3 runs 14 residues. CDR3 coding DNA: TGTGCCTGGAGTGTACAACAGTACACAGATACGCAGTATTTT. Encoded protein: CAWSVQQYTDTQYF.

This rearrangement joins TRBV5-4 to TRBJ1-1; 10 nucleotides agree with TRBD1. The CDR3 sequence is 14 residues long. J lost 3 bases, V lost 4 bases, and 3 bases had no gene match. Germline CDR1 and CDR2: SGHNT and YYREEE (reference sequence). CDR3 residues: CASSGGQGHTEAFF. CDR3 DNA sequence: TGTGCCAGCAGCGGGGGACAGGGGCACACTGAAGCTTTCTTT.

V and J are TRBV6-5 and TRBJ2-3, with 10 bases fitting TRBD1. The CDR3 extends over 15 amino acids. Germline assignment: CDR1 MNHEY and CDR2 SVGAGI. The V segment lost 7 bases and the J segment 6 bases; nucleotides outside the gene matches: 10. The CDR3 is CASTDRGRFSDTQYF. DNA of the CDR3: TGTGCCAGCACCGACAGGGGGCGTTTTTCGGATACGCAGTATTTT.

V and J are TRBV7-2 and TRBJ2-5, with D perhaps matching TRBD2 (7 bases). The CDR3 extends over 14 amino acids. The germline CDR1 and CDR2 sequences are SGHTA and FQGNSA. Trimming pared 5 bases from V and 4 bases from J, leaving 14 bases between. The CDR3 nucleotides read TGTGCCAGCAGCACCGGGGGGCGGCCAGAGACCCAGTACTTC. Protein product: CASSTGGRPETQYF.

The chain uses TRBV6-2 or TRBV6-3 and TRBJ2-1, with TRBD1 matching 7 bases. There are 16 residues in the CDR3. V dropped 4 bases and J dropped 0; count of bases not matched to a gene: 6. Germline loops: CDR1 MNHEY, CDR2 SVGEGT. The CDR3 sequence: CASSWITGDSYNEQFF. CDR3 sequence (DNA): TGTGCCAGCAGTTGGATCACAGGGGACTCCTACAATGAGCAGTTCTTC.

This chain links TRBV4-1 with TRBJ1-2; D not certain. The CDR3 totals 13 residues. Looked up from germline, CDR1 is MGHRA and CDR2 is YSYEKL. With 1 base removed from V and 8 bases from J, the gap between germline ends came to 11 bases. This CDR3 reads CASSQVLRRGYTF. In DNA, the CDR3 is TGCGCCAGCAGCCAAGTCTTGCGGCGAGGCTACACCTTC.

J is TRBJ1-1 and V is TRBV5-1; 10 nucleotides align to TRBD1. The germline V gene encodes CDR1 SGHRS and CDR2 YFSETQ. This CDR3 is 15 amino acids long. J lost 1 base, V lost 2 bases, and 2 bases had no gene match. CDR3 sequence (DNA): TGCGCCAGCAGCTTCCGACAGGGGGCGAACACTGAAGCTTTCTTT. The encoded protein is CASSFRQGANTEAFF.

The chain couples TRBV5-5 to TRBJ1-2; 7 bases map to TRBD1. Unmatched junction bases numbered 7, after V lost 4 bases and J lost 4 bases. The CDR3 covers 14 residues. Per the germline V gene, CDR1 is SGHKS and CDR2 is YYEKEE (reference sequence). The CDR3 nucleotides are TGTGCCAGCAGCGCAAGACAGGGACTCTATGGCTACACCTTC. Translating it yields CASSARQGLYGYTF.